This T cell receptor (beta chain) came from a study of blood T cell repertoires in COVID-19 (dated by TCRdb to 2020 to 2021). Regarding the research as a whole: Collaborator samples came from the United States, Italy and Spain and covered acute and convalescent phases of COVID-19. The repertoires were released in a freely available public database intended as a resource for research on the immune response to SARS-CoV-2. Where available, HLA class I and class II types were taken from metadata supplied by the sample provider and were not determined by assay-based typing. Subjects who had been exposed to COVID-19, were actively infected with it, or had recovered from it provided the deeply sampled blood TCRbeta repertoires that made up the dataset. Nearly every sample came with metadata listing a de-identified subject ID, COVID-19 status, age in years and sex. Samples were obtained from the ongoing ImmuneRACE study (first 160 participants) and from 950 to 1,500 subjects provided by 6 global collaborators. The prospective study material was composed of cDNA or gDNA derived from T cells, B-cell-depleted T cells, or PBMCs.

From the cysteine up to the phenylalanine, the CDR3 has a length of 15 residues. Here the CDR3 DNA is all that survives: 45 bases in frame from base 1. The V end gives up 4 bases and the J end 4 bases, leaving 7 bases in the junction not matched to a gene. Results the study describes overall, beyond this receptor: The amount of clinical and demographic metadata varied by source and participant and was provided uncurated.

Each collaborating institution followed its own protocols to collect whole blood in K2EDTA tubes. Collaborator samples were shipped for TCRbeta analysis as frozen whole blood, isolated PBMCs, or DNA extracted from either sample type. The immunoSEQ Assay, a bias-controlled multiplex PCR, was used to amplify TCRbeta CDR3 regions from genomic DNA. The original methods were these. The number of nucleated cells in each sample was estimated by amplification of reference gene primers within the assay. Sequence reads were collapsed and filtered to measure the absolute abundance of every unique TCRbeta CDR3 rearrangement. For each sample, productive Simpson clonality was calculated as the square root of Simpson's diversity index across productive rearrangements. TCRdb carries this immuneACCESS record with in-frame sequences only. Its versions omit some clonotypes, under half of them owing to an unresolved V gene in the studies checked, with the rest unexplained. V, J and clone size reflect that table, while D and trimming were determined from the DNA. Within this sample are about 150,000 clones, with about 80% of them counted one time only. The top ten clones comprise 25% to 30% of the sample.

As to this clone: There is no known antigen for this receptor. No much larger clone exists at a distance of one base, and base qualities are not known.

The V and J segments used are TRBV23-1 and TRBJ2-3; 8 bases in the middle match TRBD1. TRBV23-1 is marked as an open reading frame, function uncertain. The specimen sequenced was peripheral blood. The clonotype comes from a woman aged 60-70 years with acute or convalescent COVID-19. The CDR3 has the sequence CASSLGRGRPDTQYF. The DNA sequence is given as TGCGCCAGCAGTCTCGGCAGGGGGCGCCCAGATACGCAGTATTTT.